These 21 T cell receptor beta chains share one sample of origin, sequenced in a study of T cell responses to AZD1222 COVID-19 vaccine. Clones were sequenced by immunoSEQ multiplex PCR, and TCRdb holds only the in-frame ones, with some missing. The table includes more than 95,000 clones, roughly 89% detected once. Sequencing was performed on peripheral blood, taken 28 days after the second AZD1222 dose. The receptors derive from an adult who received the AZD1222 COVID-19 vaccine.

This chain links TRBV4-1 with TRBJ2-7; 11 nucleotides match TRBD2. This CDR3 region has 15 residues. The V segment lost 7 bases and the J segment 2 bases; nucleotides outside the gene matches: 7. Germline V CDR1 and CDR2: MGHRA, YSYEKL. CDR3 bases: TGCGCCAGCACCCTCCGGACTAGCGGGCCCTACGAGCAGTACTTC. Translating gives CASTLRTSGPYEQYF.

J is TRBJ1-2 and V is TRBV3-1 (or the pseudogene TRBV3-2), with a weak D call TRBD1 (5 bases). CDR1 is LGHDT, CDR2 YNNKEL, per germline (reference sequence). The CDR3 consists of 14 residues. V lost 0 bases to trimming and J lost 3 bases, with 8 bases between them. The CDR3 region is CASSQEGLDYGYTF. In nucleotides, the CDR3 is TGTGCCAGCAGCCAAGAGGGGCTGGACTATGGCTACACCTTC.

This sequence joins TRBV3-1 (or the pseudogene TRBV3-2) and TRBJ1-2; D gene unclear. This CDR3 is 12 amino acids long. Trimming cost V 3 bases and J 4 bases, with 6 bases left between them. CDR1 and CDR2 (germline): LGHDT, YNNKEL (reference sequence). Here the CDR3 reads CASSQVGYGYTF. DNA of the CDR3: TGTGCCAGCAGCCAGGTGGGCTATGGCTACACCTTC.

The chain uses TRBV19 and TRBJ2-2; D unresolved. Trimming removed 3 bases from V and 1 base from J, with 6 bases in between. The CDR3 totals 14 residues. Germline V lookup: CDR1 LNHDA, CDR2 SQIVND (reference sequence). CDR3 residues: CASSILWNTGELFF. In nucleotides, the CDR3 is TGTGCCAGTAGTATTTTGTGGAACACCGGGGAGCTGTTTTTT.

The chain uses TRBV28 and TRBJ2-7, with D unresolved. The CDR3 loop spans 11 amino acids. Trimming removed 3 bases at V and 7 bases at J, with 7 bases between. Germline lookup yields CDR1 MDHEN and CDR2 SYDVKM. The CDR3, as DNA: TGTGCCAGCAGTTTTTCGAATGAGCAGTACTTC. Encoded protein: CASSFSNEQYF.

The chain carries TRBV6-1 and TRBJ2-1, with 11 positions matching TRBD2. This CDR3 is built from 17 residues. V trimming: 2 bases; J trimming: 9 bases; junction bases outside the gene matches: 12. Germline lookup yields CDR1 MNHNS and CDR2 SASEGT. The CDR3 DNA follows: TGTGCCAGCAGTGAAAATAGGGCTAGCGGGAGGAGTGGTGAGCAGTTCTTC. It is translated as CASSENRASGRSGEQFF.

This clone was found a few times. V gene TRBV27 combines with J gene TRBJ2-7; tentative D call: TRBD1 (5 bases). CDR1 is MNHEY, CDR2 SMNVEV, per germline (reference sequence). V lost 6 bases, J lost 2 bases, and 11 bases lay in between. The length of the CDR3 is 13 residues. CDR3: CASRATGTYEQYF. The CDR3 DNA reads as TGTGCCAGCAGAGCAACAGGAACCTACGAGCAGTACTTC.

This chain joins TRBV10-1 and TRBJ2-2, with D perhaps matching TRBD1 or TRBD2 (5 bases each). Between the trimmed V and J ends, which lost 4 bases and 4 bases, there was a span of 13 bases. The length of the CDR3 is 15 residues. Germline CDR1 WNHNN, CDR2 SYGVQD (reference sequence). CDR3 DNA: TGCGCCAGCAGTGTCTCCGGGGCGGCCACCGGGGAGCTGTTTTTT. This translates into CASSVSGAATGELFF.

This rearrangement joins TRBV5-6 to TRBJ2-7; 8 nucleotides agree with TRBD1. The CDR3 runs to 12 residues. V lost 4 bases to trimming and J lost 6 bases; unmatched junction nucleotides: 3. CDR1 SGHDT and CDR2 YYEEEE come from the germline V gene. CDR3 nucleotides: TGTGCCAGCAGCCTGGACAGGGTCGAGCAGTACTTC. Its protein product is CASSLDRVEQYF.

The V and J genes are TRBV6-1 and TRBJ2-3; D is perhaps TRBD1 (7 bases). The CDR3 contains 18 residues. CDR1 is MNHNS, CDR2 SASEGT, per germline. V was trimmed by 0 bases and J by 4 bases, leaving 20 bases between them. CDR3 residues: CASSEAIRGAGTADTQYF. In DNA, the CDR3 is TGTGCCAGCAGTGAAGCCATCAGGGGGGCTGGTACCGCAGATACGCAGTATTTT.

This rearrangement joins TRBV19 to TRBJ2-1, with D hard to call. CDR3 length equals 8 residues. CDR1 LNHDA and CDR2 SQIVND come from the germline V gene (reference sequence). The V and J ends lost 6 bases and 10 bases respectively, with 1 base between them. The CDR3 nucleotides are TGTGCCAGTAGAGAGCAGTTCTTC. This gives the protein CASREQFF.

This clone came up once. Sequence at one end of the junction differs from germline and may be a read error. The chain recombines TRBV23-1 with TRBJ2-7, with D perhaps assigned TRBD1 or TRBD2 (5 bases each). TRBV23-1 is annotated as an ORF whose role is uncertain. This CDR3 contains 12 residues. CDR3 sequence reads: CASLSRDRYRSF. The CDR3 DNA reads as TGCGCCAGTCTTTCTCGGGACCGCTACAGGAGCTTC.

The DNA for the CDR3 is TGTGCCAGTGACAGGGGCTATGTCAATCAGCCCCAGCATTTT. Translation: CASDRGYVNQPQHF. V is TRBV19 and J is TRBJ1-5, with 8 bases lining up with TRBD1. V lost 8 bases to trimming and J lost 3 bases; unmatched junction nucleotides: 6. CDR1 is LNHDA, CDR2 SQIVND, per germline (reference sequence). This CDR3 contains 14 residues.

This clone has a handful of counts. The rearrangement joins TRBV6-5 to TRBJ1-6; D gene ambiguous. Trimming left V 0 bases short and J 5 bases short, with 2 bases between. Germline loops: CDR1 MNHEY, CDR2 SVGAGI. The CDR3 is 13 residues long. CDR3 sequence: CASSYSDNSPLHF. The CDR3 DNA reads TGTGCCAGCAGTTACTCAGATAATTCACCCCTCCACTTT.

The chain couples TRBV21-1 to TRBJ1-5; the DNA was not compared with TRBD1, the D call given in the table. TRBV21-1 is described as a pseudogene. The CDR3 runs to 22 residues. CDR3 bases: TGTGCCAGCAGCCTCAAAGGGACAGGGAAGAATGGGGAAGACCATAGCAATCAGCCCCAGCATTTT. Protein: CASSLKGTGKNGEDHSNQPQHF.

The chain employs TRBV9 and TRBJ2-3; 9 bases fit TRBD2. V shed 3 bases and J 5 bases; nucleotides not matched to a gene: 4. CDR1 is SGDLS and CDR2 is YYNGEE in the germline V gene. CDR3 length: 14 residues. The CDR3 DNA is TGTGCCAGCAGCGCCCGGACTAGCGAAGATACGCAGTATTTT. It yields the protein CASSARTSEDTQYF.

This chain connects TRBV4-1 to TRBJ1-1; D gene unclear. Looked up from germline, CDR1 is MGHRA and CDR2 is YSYEKL. V lost 0 bases to trimming and J lost 7 bases, with 15 bases between them. This CDR3 comprises 15 residues. The CDR3 region has the DNA TGCGCCAGCAGCCAAGATCATTTAACGGTGTATGAAGCTTTCTTT. Translating gives CASSQDHLTVYEAFF.

The rearrangement uses TRBV5-1 and TRBJ2-2; 7 positions match TRBD2. V dropped 0 bases and J dropped 4; count of bases not matched to a gene: 6. The V gene's germline CDR1 is SGHRS and CDR2 YFSETQ. The CDR3 is 16 residues long. CDR3 nucleotides: TGCGCCAGCAGCTTGGGGCTAGCGGTTTCCACCGGGGAGCTGTTTTTT. Its translation: CASSLGLAVSTGELFF.

This clone showed up just once. The J gene is TRBJ1-5, the V gene TRBV27; D might be TRBD1 (6 bases). CDR1 is MNHEY and CDR2 is SMNVEV in the germline V gene (reference sequence). The CDR3 totals 16 residues. V shed 3 bases and J shed 5 bases, with 17 bases lying between them. Here the CDR3 reads CASSLNRACSDQPQHF. The CDR3 region has the DNA TGTGCCAGCAGTTTGAACAGGGCATGTTCAGATCAGCCCCAGCATTTT.

In its sample, this clone was seen a few times. The genes are TRBV7-8 and TRBJ2-7; 11 nucleotides match TRBD1. This CDR3 is built from 13 residues. J gave up 2 bases and V 7 bases, and 1 base lay outside the gene matches. Germline V gives CDR1 SGHVS, CDR2 FQNEAQ. The CDR3 DNA sequence: TGTGCCAGCAAGGACAGGGGGCCCTACGAGCAGTACTTC. This gives the protein CASKDRGPYEQYF.

The chain recombines TRBV7-2 with TRBJ2-1; TRBD2 matches at 9 bases. The CDR3 consists of 14 residues. V shed 6 bases and J 4 bases; nucleotides not matched to a gene: 4. Germline lookup yields CDR1 SGHTA and CDR2 FQGNSA. In DNA, the CDR3 is TGTGCCAGCAGGAGACTAGCGGTATACAATGAGCAGTTCTTC. Encoded protein: CASRRLAVYNEQFF.